This T cell receptor (beta chain) was obtained from a study of early T cells in non-severe SARS-CoV-2 infection. In the study overall: The authors sequenced bulk RNA from unsorted whole blood, leaving chains unpaired.

As concerns this clonotype: Its target is unknown.

The library protocol tagged individual cDNA molecules with unique molecular identifiers. One entry per CDR3 protein results from TCRdb running MiXCR on the 5' RACE reads. The sample carries around 98,000 distinct CDR3 sequences, around 10% recorded once. The study's findings and limits: The study's VDJdb matching favored anti-spike CD8 responses and missed private and CD4 specificities.

Germline-derived CDR1 and CDR2 are SGHTA and FQGTGA. This CDR3 region has 13 residues. V was clipped by 5 bases and J by 2 bases, with 6 bases between them. The origin of this receptor is an adult who was a healthcare worker with PCR-confirmed SARS-CoV-2 infection or an uninfected control (not recorded which). The sequencing sample was made of whole blood. The V gene is TRBV7-3, the J gene TRBJ2-2; D not certain. CDR3 bases: TGTGCCAGCAGCCAGGACAACACCGGGGAGCTGTTTTTT. Translation: CASSQDNTGELFF.